The clone carrying this T cell receptor (beta chain) occurred a few times. TCRdb re-called the 5' RACE reads through MiXCR, storing one row per CDR3 protein. Here the sample spans nearly 95,000 distinct CDR3 sequences, over 15% being singletons. The sample belongs to a study of early T cells in non-severe SARS-CoV-2 infection. The CDR3 consists of 13 residues. Germline V gene lookup returns CDR1 DFQATT and CDR2 SNEGSKA (reference sequence). The J segment lost 4 bases and the V segment lost 6 bases, leaving 9 bases of the junction unmatched. The chain uses TRBV20-1 and TRBJ2-7, with 7 bases matching TRBD2. This specimen was whole blood, taken at baseline. The receptor was derived from an adult who was a healthcare worker with PCR-confirmed SARS-CoV-2 infection or an uninfected control (not recorded which). The CDR3 DNA is TGCAGTGCCCTCCCGGGAGGACCATACGAGCAGTACTTC. Translated: CSALPGGPYEQYF.